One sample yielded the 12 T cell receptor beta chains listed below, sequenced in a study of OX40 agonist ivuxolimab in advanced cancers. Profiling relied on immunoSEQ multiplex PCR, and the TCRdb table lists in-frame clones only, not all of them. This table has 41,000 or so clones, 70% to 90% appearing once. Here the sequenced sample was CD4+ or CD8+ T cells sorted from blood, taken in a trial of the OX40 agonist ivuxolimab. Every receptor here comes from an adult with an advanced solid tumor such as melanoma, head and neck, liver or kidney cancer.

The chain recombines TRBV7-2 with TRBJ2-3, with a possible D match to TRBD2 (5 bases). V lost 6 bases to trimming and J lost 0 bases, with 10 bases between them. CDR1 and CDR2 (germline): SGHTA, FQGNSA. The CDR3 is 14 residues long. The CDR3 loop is CASRPGRSTDTQYF. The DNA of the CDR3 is TGTGCCAGCAGACCGGGGAGAAGCACAGATACGCAGTATTTT. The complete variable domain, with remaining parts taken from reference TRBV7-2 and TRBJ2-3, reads GAGVSQSPSNKVTEKGKDVELRCDPISGHTALYWYRQSLGQGLEFLIYFQGNSAPDKSGLPSDRFSAERTGGSVSTLTIQRTQQEDSAVYLCASRPGRSTDTQYFGPGTRLTVL.

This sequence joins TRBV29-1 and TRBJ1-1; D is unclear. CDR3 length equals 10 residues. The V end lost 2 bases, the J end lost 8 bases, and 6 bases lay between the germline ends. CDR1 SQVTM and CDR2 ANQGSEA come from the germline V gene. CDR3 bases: TGCAGCGTTGAAAGGCGGGAAGCTTTCTTT. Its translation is CSVERREAFF.

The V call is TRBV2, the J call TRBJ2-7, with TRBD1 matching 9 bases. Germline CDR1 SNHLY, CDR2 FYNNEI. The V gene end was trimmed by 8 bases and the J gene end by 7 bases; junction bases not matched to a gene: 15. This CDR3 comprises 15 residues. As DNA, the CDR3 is TGTGCCAGCGCAATTGACCGGGACAGGGAATTTGAGCAGTACTTC. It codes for CASAIDRDREFEQYF. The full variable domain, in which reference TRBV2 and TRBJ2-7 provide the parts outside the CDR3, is EPEVTQTPSHQVTQMGQEVILRCVPISNHLYFYWYRQILGQKVEFLVSFYNNEISEKSEIFDDQFSVERPDGSNFTLKIRSTKLEDSAMYFCASAIDRDREFEQYFGPGTRLTVT.

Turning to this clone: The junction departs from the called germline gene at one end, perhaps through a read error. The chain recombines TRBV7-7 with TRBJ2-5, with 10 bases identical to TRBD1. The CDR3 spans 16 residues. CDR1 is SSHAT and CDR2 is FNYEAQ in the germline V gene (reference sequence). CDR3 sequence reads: CASSPEFRQGAATQYF. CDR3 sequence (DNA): TGTGCTAGCAGCCCAGAATTTCGACAGGGGGCTGCGACCCAGTACTTC.

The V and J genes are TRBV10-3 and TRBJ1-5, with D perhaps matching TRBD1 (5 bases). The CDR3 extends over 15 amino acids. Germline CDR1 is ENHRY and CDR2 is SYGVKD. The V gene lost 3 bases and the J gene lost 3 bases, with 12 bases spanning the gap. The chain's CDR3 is CAISDRQGTNQPQHF. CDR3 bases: TGTGCCATCAGTGACCGTCAGGGAACCAATCAGCCCCAGCATTTT.

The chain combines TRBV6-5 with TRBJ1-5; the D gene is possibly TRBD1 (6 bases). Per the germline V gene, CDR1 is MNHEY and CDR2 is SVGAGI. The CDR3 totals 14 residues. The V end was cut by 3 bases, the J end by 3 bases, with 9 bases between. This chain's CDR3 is CASSYTGANQPQHF. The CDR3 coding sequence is TGTGCCAGCAGTTATACGGGGGCCAATCAGCCCCAGCATTTT.

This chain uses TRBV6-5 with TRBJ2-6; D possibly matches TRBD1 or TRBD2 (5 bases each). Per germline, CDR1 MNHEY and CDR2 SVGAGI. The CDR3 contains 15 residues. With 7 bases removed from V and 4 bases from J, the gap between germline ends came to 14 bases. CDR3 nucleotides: TGTGCCAGCAACTTAAGGGGAGCCGGGGCCAACGTCCTGACTTTC. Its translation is CASNLRGAGANVLTF.

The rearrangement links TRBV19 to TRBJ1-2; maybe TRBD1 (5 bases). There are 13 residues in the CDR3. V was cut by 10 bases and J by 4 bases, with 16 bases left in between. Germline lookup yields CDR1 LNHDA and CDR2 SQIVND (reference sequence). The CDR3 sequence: CATLARGSYGYTF. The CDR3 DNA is TGTGCCACCCTCGCCCGGGGCAGCTATGGCTACACCTTC.

CDR3 loop: CASSWGTENTEAFF. For the CDR3, the DNA is TGTGCCAGCAGCTGGGGGACGGAGAACACTGAAGCTTTCTTT. This chain connects TRBV5-8 to TRBJ1-1; D possibly corresponds to TRBD1 (5 bases). Germline lookup yields CDR1 SGHTS and CDR2 YDEGEE. The CDR3 is 14 amino acids. Between the trimmed V and J ends, which lost 3 bases and 1 base, there was a span of 10 bases.

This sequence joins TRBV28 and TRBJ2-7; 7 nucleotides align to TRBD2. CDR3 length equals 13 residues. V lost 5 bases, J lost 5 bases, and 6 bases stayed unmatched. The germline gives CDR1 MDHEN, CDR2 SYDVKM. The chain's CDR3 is CASSKWSGNEQYF. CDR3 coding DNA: TGTGCCAGCAGTAAGTGGAGCGGGAACGAGCAGTACTTC.

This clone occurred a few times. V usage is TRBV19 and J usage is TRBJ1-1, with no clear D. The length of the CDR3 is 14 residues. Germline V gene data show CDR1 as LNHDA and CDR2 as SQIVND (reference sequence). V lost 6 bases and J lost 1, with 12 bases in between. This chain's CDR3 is CASRNGRKNTEAFF. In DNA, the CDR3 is TGTGCCAGTAGGAATGGACGGAAGAACACTGAAGCTTTCTTT. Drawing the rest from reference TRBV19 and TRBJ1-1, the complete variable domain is DGGITQSPKYLFRKEGQNVTLSCEQNLNHDAMYWYRQDPGQGLRLIYYSQIVNDFQKGDIAEGYSVSREKKESFPLTVTSAQKNPTAFYLCASRNGRKNTEAFFGQGTRLTVV.

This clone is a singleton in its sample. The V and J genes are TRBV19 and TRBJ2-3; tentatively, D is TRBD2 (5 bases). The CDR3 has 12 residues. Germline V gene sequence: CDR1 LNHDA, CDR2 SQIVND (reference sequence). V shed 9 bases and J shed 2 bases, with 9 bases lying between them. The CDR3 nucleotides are TGTGCCAGCAGGACTGCCACAGATACGCAGTATTTT. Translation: CASRTATDTQYF.